The entry below gives a single T cell receptor beta chain sequence along with its context. Its antigen is currently unknown. This entry is derived from a study of vaccination and CD4 T cells after COVID-19. Study at large: Six males and four females constituted the convalescent cohort, two of whom were Hispanic. At a median approximately 71 days (range 14 to 241) after dose two, post-vaccine samples were obtained. The authors used overlapping spike peptides from SARS-CoV-2, HCoV-NL63, HCoV-OC43 and HCoV-229E to stimulate cells.

Treatment meaning: approximately 10-day PBMC culture with coronavirus spike peptide pools or control peptides (ViraFEST assay). Sequence data for DNA of cultured CD4+ T cells were generated by the Oncomine TCR Beta short-read assay. One entry per CDR3 protein results from TCRdb running MiXCR on the PCR reads. The sample has around 13,000 distinct CDR3 sequences, more than 45% seen once. Study-level findings and limits: Post-vaccination reactive clonotypes (median around 40) did not differ significantly from post-infection (approximately 22).

The length of the CDR3 is 17 residues. V lost 2 bases, J lost 1 base, and 15 bases lay in between. Germline assignment: CDR1 SGHTA and CDR2 FQGNSA. The sequencing input was CD4+ T cells from blood, cultured in vitro. The gene calls are TRBV7-2 and TRBJ2-4, with D possibly being TRBD1 or TRBD2 (5 bases each). This receptor was identified in a human donor who had recovered from COVID-19. This chain's CDR3 is CASSLRGSLNAKNIQYF. The DNA for the CDR3 is TGTGCCAGCAGCTTACGGGGCTCTCTCAATGCCAAAAACATTCAGTACTTC.